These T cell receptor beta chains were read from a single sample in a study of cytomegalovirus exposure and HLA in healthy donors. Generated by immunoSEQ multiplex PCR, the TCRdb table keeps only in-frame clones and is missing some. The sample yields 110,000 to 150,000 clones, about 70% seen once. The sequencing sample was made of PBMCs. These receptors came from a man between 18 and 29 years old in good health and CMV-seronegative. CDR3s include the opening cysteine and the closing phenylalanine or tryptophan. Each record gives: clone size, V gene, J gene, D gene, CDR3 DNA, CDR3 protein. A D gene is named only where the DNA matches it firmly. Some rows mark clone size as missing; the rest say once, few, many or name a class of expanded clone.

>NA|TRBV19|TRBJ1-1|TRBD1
TGTGCCAGTTCAGGGGGCTTGAGAACTGAAGCTTTCTTT
CASSGGLRTEAFF
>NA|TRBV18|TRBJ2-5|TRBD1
TGTGCCAGCTCATCCGGACAGGAAGAGACCCAGTACTTC
CASSSGQEETQYF
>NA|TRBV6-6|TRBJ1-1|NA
TGTGCCAGCAGTTACCCACCCCCACAGTCTCCAGCTTTCTTT
CASSYPPPQSPAFF
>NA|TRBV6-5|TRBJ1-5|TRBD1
TGTGCCAGCAGTTACTCACAGGGGTACGGTCAGCCCCAGCATTTT
CASSYSQGYGQPQHF
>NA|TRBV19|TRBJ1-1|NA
TGTGCCAGTAGTAAGGCGGCGAACACTGAAGCTTTCTTT
CASSKAANTEAFF
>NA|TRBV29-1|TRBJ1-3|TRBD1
TGCAGCGTTGTGGACAGGGGAAGATCTGGAAACACCATATATTTT
CSVVDRGRSGNTIYF
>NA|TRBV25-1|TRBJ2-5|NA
TGTGCCAGCAGCCGGGGTTGGGGATTTCAAGAGACCCAGTACTTC
CASSRGWGFQETQYF
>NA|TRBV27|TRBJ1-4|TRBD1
TGTGCCAGCAGTTACCAGGGGGCTGAAAAACTGTTTTTT
CASSYQGAEKLFF
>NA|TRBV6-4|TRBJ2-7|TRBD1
TGTGCCAGCAGTGAGGGACAGGGGTCTAGCGAGCAGTACTTC
CASSEGQGSSEQYF
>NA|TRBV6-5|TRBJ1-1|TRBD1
TGTGCCAGCAGTAGGGGGACAGGGGAAGCTTTCTTT
CASSRGTGEAFF
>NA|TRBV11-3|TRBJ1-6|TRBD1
TGTGCCAGCAGCTCCGGGACAGTCAATTCACCCCTCCACTTT
CASSSGTVNSPLHF
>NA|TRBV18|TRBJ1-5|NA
TGTGCCAGCTCACCACAGCAGGAAAACAACCAGCCCCAGCATTTT
CASSPQQENNQPQHF
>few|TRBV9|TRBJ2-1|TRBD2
TGTGCCAGCAGCGTAGTAGCGGGGGAATACAATGAGCAGTTCTTC
CASSVVAGEYNEQFF
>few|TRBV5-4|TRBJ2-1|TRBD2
TGTGCCAGCACCTGGGGGAGGGAGACCGACGCCTACAATGAGCAGTTCTTC
CASTWGRETDAYNEQFF
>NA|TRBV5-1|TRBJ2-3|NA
TGCGCCAGCAGCTTGTCCGGTAGAGATACGCAGTATTTT
CASSLSGRDTQYF
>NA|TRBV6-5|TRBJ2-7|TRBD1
TGTGCCAGCAGGGGGACAGTGGCGTACGAGCAGTACTTC
CASRGTVAYEQYF
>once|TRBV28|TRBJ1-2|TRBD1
TGTGCCAGCAGCCTTACAGGGGAAGGGAGAGGCTACACCTTC
CASSLTGEGRGYTF
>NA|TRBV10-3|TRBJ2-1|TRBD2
TGTGCCATCAGGGGGACTAGCGGGAGCAATGAGCAGTTCTTC
CAIRGTSGSNEQFF
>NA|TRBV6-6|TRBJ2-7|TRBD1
TGTGCCAGCAGCCCAGAGGATTCACCGGGACAGGCATTCTTC
CASSPEDSPGQAFF
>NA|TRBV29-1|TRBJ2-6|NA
TGCAGCGTTGACCAGGGGAGAGGTCCCTCTGGGGCCAACGTCCTGACTTTC
CSVDQGRGPSGANVLTF
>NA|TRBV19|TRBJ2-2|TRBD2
TGTGCCAGTAGGAGAGTTAGCGGGATAAGAGACACCGGGGAGCTGTTTTTT
CASRRVSGIRDTGELFF
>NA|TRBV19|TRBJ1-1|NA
TGTGCCAGCAAGAGTCGGTACACTGAAGCTTTCTTT
CASKSRYTEAFF
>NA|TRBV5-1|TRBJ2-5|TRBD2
TGCGCCAGCAGCTCGGGACTAGCGGGGGTCCGGGAGACCCAGTACTTC
CASSSGLAGVRETQYF
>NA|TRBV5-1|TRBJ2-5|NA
TGCGCCAGCAGCTTGGCAACAGGGTATACGGAGACCCAGTACTTC
CASSLATGYTETQYF
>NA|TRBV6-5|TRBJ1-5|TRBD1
TGTGCCAGCAGTTACGGGACAGGGATCCAGCCCCAGCATTTT
CASSYGTGIQPQHF
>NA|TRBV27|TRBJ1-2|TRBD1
TGTGCCAGCAGTTTCTTGGGACAGGGAAATGGCTACACCTTC
CASSFLGQGNGYTF
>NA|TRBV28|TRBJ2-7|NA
TGTGCCAGCACCATAAACAGGGACTCCTACGAGCAGTACTTC
CASTINRDSYEQYF
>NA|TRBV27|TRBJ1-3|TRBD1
TGTGCCAGCGCCCCAATGACAGGGGTGTTCTCTGGAAACACCATATATTTT
CASAPMTGVFSGNTIYF
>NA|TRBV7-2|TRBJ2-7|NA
TGTGCCAGCAGCTCGTCGGACACGCCCTACGAGCAGTACTTC
CASSSSDTPYEQYF
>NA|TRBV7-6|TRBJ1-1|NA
TGTGCCAGCAGCCATTACCAGACAGTGAACACTGAAGCTTTCTTT
CASSHYQTVNTEAFF
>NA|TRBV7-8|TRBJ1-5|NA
TGTGCCAGCAGCTTGGGTACAGGGAATCAGCCCCAGCATTTT
CASSLGTGNQPQHF
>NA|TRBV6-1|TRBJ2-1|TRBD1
TGTGCCAGCAGGGGACAGGGGTCCTACAATGAGCAGTTCTTC
CASRGQGSYNEQFF
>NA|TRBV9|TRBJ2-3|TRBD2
TGTGCCAGCAGCGTAGCCCCACTAGCGGGGGGAATAGATACGCAGTATTTT
CASSVAPLAGGIDTQYF
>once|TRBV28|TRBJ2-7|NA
TGTGCCAGCAGTCAACAGGATTTGTGGAATTCGGCCGAGCAGTACTTC
CASSQQDLWNSAEQYF
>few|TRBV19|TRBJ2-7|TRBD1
TGTGCCAGTAGTATCGGACAGGGGGTTTACGAGCAGTACTTC
CASSIGQGVYEQYF
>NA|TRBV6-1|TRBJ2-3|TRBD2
TGTGCCGGCAGCGGGGGGGTATCAGATACGCAGTATTTT
CAGSGGVSDTQYF
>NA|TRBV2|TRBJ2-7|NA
TGTGCCAGCAGCCTACAGGGGCGGGACTCCTACGAGCAGTACTTC
CASSLQGRDSYEQYF
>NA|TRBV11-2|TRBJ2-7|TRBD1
TGTGCCAGCAGCCGGGACAGGGGGCCCGAGCAGTACTTC
CASSRDRGPEQYF
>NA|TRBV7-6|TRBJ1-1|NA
TGTGCCAGCAGCTTAGCGCCAGGGCTGAACACTGAAGCTTTCTTT
CASSLAPGLNTEAFF
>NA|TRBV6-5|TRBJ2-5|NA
TGTGCCAGCAGTTCAGGACAGCAAGAGACCCAGTACTTC
CASSSGQQETQYF
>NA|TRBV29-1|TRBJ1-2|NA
TGCAGCGTAATAGATAATGACGGGGATGGCTACACCTTC
CSVIDNDGDGYTF